The 14 T cell receptor beta chains below all came from one sample that was sequenced in a study of CD8 T cells in Susac syndrome. It was with random hexamers that about 0.45 to 1 ug RNA was reverse transcribed. TCRdb called the immunoSEQ multiplex PCR reads again in MiXCR, with one record for every CDR3 protein. This table holds a few hundred thousand distinct CDR3 sequences, approximately 85% found once. The sequenced sample was CD8+ T cells from PBMCs. The source is a human donor with multiple sclerosis.

The chain couples TRBV29-1 to TRBJ2-1; D is unresolved. V dropped 7 bases and J dropped 0 bases, with 19 bases sitting between them. CDR3 length equals 16 residues. The germline gives CDR1 SQVTM, CDR2 ANQGSEA. CDR3 DNA: TGCAGCGCTGAGAGTAGAGACTCAAGCTCCTACAATGAGCAGTTCTTC. Its translation: CSAESRDSSSYNEQFF.

The genes are TRBV7-9 and TRBJ2-7; the match to TRBD1 covers 8 bases. V lost 2 bases to trimming and J lost 5 bases; unmatched junction nucleotides: 14. Germline CDR1 is SEHNR and CDR2 is FQNEAQ (reference sequence). There are 17 residues in the CDR3. CDR3 nucleotide sequence: TGTGCCAGCAGCTTACCCCGGACAGGGCCCTCCTTTCACGAGCAGTACTTC. The encoded protein is CASSLPRTGPSFHEQYF.

The gene calls are TRBV6-1 and TRBJ2-7; the D call may be TRBD1 or TRBD2 (5 bases each). The germline V gene has CDR1 MNHNS and CDR2 SASEGT. With 8 bases removed from V and 0 bases from J, the gap between germline ends came to 17 bases. The CDR3 extends over 15 amino acids. The CDR3 is CASRGRGTDSYEQYF. The CDR3 bases are TGTGCCAGCCGAGGTAGAGGGACGGACTCCTACGAGCAGTACTTC.

V gene TRBV5-1 combines with J gene TRBJ1-1, with D maybe TRBD1 (5 bases). The V end lost 3 bases, the J end lost 5 bases, and 11 bases lay between the germline ends. The CDR3 totals 13 residues. Germline loops: CDR1 SGHRS, CDR2 YFSETQ. This CDR3 reads CASSYRDGTEAFF. The CDR3 coding sequence is TGCGCCAGCAGCTACCGGGACGGAACTGAAGCTTTCTTT.

The chain uses TRBV27 and TRBJ2-7, with D tentatively TRBD1 or TRBD2 (5 bases each). The CDR3 is 16 amino acids. Germline CDR1 reads MNHEY; CDR2 reads SMNVEV (reference sequence). V dropped 0 bases and J dropped 3 bases, with 15 bases sitting between them. This CDR3 is CASSLSIGDVLYEQYF. The CDR3 nucleotides read TGTGCCAGCAGTTTATCGATAGGGGACGTCCTCTACGAGCAGTACTTC.

The CDR3, as DNA: TGTGCCAGCAGTTTATGTCGGGACCACCCCTCTCACCCCGAGCAGTTCTTC. It specifies CASSLCRDHPSHPEQFF. J is TRBJ2-1 and V is TRBV28; D tentatively fits TRBD1 or TRBD2 (5 bases each). Trimming stripped 0 bases from V and 10 bases from J, with 22 bases between. The CDR3 totals 17 residues. Germline values: CDR1 MDHEN, CDR2 SYDVKM.

This chain connects TRBV27 to TRBJ1-5; D gene uncertain. The length of the CDR3 is 16 residues. The V gene's germline CDR1 is MNHEY and CDR2 SMNVEV (reference sequence). Between the trimmed V and J ends, which lost 2 bases and 0 bases, there was a span of 11 bases. CDR3 DNA sequence: TGTGCCAGCAGTTTAAGGGTCAGTAATAGCAATCAGCCCCAGCATTTT. This gives the protein CASSLRVSNSNQPQHF.

The CDR3 DNA follows: TGCGCCAGCAGCCAGGGCCAAGACCTCAACGAGCAGTACTTC. This sequence encodes CASSQGQDLNEQYF. This rearrangement joins TRBV4-1 to TRBJ2-7; D is ambiguous. V was cut by 3 bases and J by 5 bases, with 14 bases left in between. This CDR3 spans 14 amino acids. Looked up from germline, CDR1 is MGHRA and CDR2 is YSYEKL.

CDR3 loop: CASRLAGAGTGELFF. The CDR3, as DNA: TGTGCCAGCAGATTAGCGGGAGCTGGCACCGGGGAGCTGTTTTTT. The chain combines TRBV9 with TRBJ2-2, with TRBD2 identical over 9 bases. Germline V gene sequence: CDR1 SGDLS, CDR2 YYNGEE. This CDR3 region has 15 residues. The ends lost 5 bases at V and 4 bases at J; junction bases unmatched: 6.

The J gene is TRBJ2-3, the V gene TRBV29-1; possible D gene TRBD2, 5 bases. Trimming removed 2 bases at V and 6 bases at J, with 12 bases between. Looked up from germline, CDR1 is SQVTM and CDR2 is ANQGSEA. The CDR3 has 13 residues. The CDR3 DNA is TGCAGCGTTGAACTGGAGCGGCCGGATACGCAGTATTTT. Its protein product is CSVELERPDTQYF.

This clonotype was seen a handful of times. V usage is TRBV7-2 and J usage is TRBJ2-3; possibly TRBD1 for D (5 bases). CDR1 SGHTA and CDR2 FQGNSA come from the germline V gene. V lost 1 base, J lost 2 bases, and 7 bases lay in between. The CDR3 runs 14 residues. CDR3 sequence: CASSLVGATDTQYF. In DNA form, the CDR3 reads TGTGCCAGCAGCTTAGTTGGGGCCACAGATACGCAGTATTTT.

The gene calls are TRBV15 and TRBJ2-7; D may be TRBD1 or TRBD2 (6 bases each). Germline CDR1 is LNHNV and CDR2 is YYDKDF (reference sequence). The V and J ends lost 1 base and 2 bases respectively, with 12 bases between them. This CDR3 contains 15 residues. The CDR3 DNA sequence: TGTGCCACCAGCAGAGTGGGGGGCACGGCCTACGAGCAGTACTTC. It encodes CATSRVGGTAYEQYF.

The chain employs TRBV27 and TRBJ2-5; no definite D call. The ends were cut back, 2 bases at V and 2 bases at J, with 6 bases in the middle. This CDR3 has 13 amino acids. The V gene's germline CDR1 is MNHEY and CDR2 SMNVEV (reference sequence). The CDR3 DNA reads as TGTGCCAGCAGTTTAGTGGAACAAGAGACCCAGTACTTC. It codes for CASSLVEQETQYF.

The rearrangement joins TRBV20-1 to TRBJ2-3, with D possibly being TRBD2 (5 bases). CDR3 length: 20 amino acids. CDR1 is DFQATT and CDR2 is SNEGSKA in the germline V gene (reference sequence). The germline V and J ends were trimmed by 1 base and 2 bases, with 28 bases remaining between them. The CDR3: CSARVTLGGGPALFTDTQYF. The CDR3 nucleotides read TGCAGTGCTAGAGTCACCCTCGGCGGCGGGCCCGCTCTTTTCACAGATACGCAGTATTTT.